Here is one T cell receptor beta chain with its context. Its antigen remains unidentified. The data derive from a study of T cells expressing NK-cell markers. Study context: From sorted CD3+CD56+NKG2C+, CD3+CD56+NKG2C- and CD3+CD56-NKG2C+ T cells came the TCR beta repertoires. Whole-study findings and limits: CD8+ T cells in six or seven donors included dominant NKG2C+ clonotypes at about 1.0-8%. Among several donors, these clonotypes also ranked first in the CD3+CD56-NKG2C+ fraction.

5'RACE template switching with UMIs produced the TCR beta cDNA. From its re-call of the 5' RACE reads, TCRdb lists each CDR3 protein once, without DNA. Its listing shows under 200,000 distinct CDR3 sequences. The CDR3 sequence is 15 residues long. CDR1 SGHRS and CDR2 YFSETQ come from the germline V gene. This sequence joins TRBV5-1 and TRBJ2-5; the D gene TCRdb calls, TRBD2, cannot be checked with no DNA. Sequenced material: blood T cells: a sorted CD56 or NKG2C T cell subset, CD4+ or CD8+ T cells, or bulk PBMC T cells (not recorded which). The TCR sequence derives from a woman aged 18 to 75 in good health. The CDR3: CASAEGVTGQETQYF.